What follows are 14 T cell receptor beta chains derived from one specimen sequenced in a study of T cell responses to AZD1222 COVID-19 vaccine. Method: immunoSEQ multiplex PCR; TCRdb's copy keeps in-frame clones and lacks some. The data show 70,000 to 95,000 clones, with more than 75% seen just once and about 4.3% held by the top ten. The material sequenced was peripheral blood, taken on day 0 of AZD1222 vaccination. The receptors originated from an adult in good health.

The V gene is TRBV7-9, the J gene TRBJ2-7; 7 bases align to TRBD2. Trimming at V came to 5 bases and at J to 7 bases, leaving 8 bases not matched to a gene. The V gene's germline CDR1 is SEHNR and CDR2 FQNEAQ (reference sequence). The length of the CDR3 is 13 residues. The CDR3 is CASSGRATGEQYF. As DNA, the CDR3 is TGTGCCAGCAGCGGGAGGGCCACTGGTGAGCAGTACTTC.

V and J are TRBV11-3 and TRBJ2-7; perhaps TRBD1 as D (7 bases). The CDR3 covers 16 residues. V shed 1 base and J shed 5 bases, with 18 bases lying between them. In germline, CDR1 is SGHNT, CDR2 YENEEA. The CDR3 nucleotides read TGTGCCAGCAGCTTAGGGAGGGGGCTGGATAGGCACGAGCAGTACTTC. Its translation is CASSLGRGLDRHEQYF.

V and J are TRBV29-1 and TRBJ2-1; TRBD2 matches at 12 bases. J gave up 8 bases and V 6 bases, and 23 bases lay outside the gene matches. Germline loops: CDR1 SQVTM, CDR2 ANQGSEA. CDR3 size: 19 residues. DNA for the CDR3: TGCAGCGTCGCCCCCCCTCTAGCGGGGGGGCCTTCGGCTGTCGATGAGCAGTTCTTC. Translating gives CSVAPPLAGGPSAVDEQFF.

This chain uses TRBV27 with TRBJ2-7, with D possibly TRBD2 on 5 matching bases. The CDR3 spans 15 residues. Trimming pared 3 bases from V and 1 base from J, leaving 13 bases between. Germline lookup yields CDR1 MNHEY and CDR2 SMNVEV (reference sequence). CDR3: CASSFGSGLSYEQYF. The CDR3 nucleotides read TGTGCCAGCAGTTTTGGGTCCGGACTTTCCTACGAGCAGTACTTC.

V and J are TRBV11-2 and TRBJ1-1; 7 nucleotides agree with TRBD1. This CDR3 spans 14 amino acids. Germline CDR1 reads SGHAT; CDR2 reads FQNNGV. V gave up 4 bases and J gave up 1 base; unmatched junction bases: 3. The CDR3 bases are TGTGCCAGCAGCTCAGGGGGTCCGAACACTGAAGCTTTCTTT. Translation gives CASSSGGPNTEAFF.

The genes are TRBV6-5 and TRBJ1-3; 9 bases are a match to TRBD1. The CDR3 runs to 14 residues. CDR1 and CDR2 from the germline V gene are MNHEY and SVGAGI. V gave up 9 bases and J gave up 2 bases; unmatched junction bases: 5. The CDR3, as DNA: TGTGCCAGTCAACGGGACAGGGCTGGAAACACCATATATTTT. Translation: CASQRDRAGNTIYF.

The V and J genes are TRBV3-1 (or the pseudogene TRBV3-2) and TRBJ1-5, with D possibly being TRBD1 (5 bases). CDR1 is LGHDT and CDR2 is YNNKEL in the germline V gene (reference sequence). The CDR3 runs to 13 residues. Trimming stripped 4 bases from V and 6 bases from J, with 10 bases between. DNA of the CDR3: TGTGCCAGCAGCCGACTAGACAGTCAGCCCCAGCATTTT. It is translated as CASSRLDSQPQHF.

Only one count was recorded for this clone. The CDR3 region is CASRENLDGTGELFF. In DNA form, the CDR3 reads TGTGCCAGCAGGGAAAATTTGGACGGCACCGGGGAGCTGTTTTTT. V gene TRBV11-3 combines with J gene TRBJ2-2; D call uncertain. Germline CDR1 reads SGHNT; CDR2 reads YENEEA. The CDR3 has 15 residues. V was cut by 6 bases and J by 4 bases, with 15 bases left in between.

This chain links TRBV28 with TRBJ2-2, with D unresolved. Deletions cut 0 bases from V and 3 bases from J, with 8 bases between. This CDR3 spans 15 amino acids. Looked up from germline, CDR1 is MDHEN and CDR2 is SYDVKM. The CDR3 region is CASSLWATDTGELFF. As DNA, the CDR3 is TGTGCCAGCAGTTTATGGGCGACTGACACCGGGGAGCTGTTTTTT.

The CDR3 protein is CAIREGNQPQHF. CDR3 nucleotide sequence: TGTGCCATCAGAGAGGGAAATCAGCCCCAGCATTTT. The chain couples TRBV10-3 to TRBJ1-5; D unresolved. Germline values: CDR1 ENHRY, CDR2 SYGVKD. V dropped 6 bases and J dropped 4 bases, with 7 bases sitting between them. The CDR3 has 12 residues.

The CDR3 sequence is CASSLRVNTEAFF. The DNA of the CDR3 is TGTGCCAGCAGCCTACGAGTCAACACTGAAGCTTTCTTT. The V gene is TRBV5-5, the J gene TRBJ1-1; no reliable D call. Germline V gene lookup returns CDR1 SGHKS and CDR2 YYEKEE (reference sequence). The V gene lost 4 bases and the J gene lost 2 bases, with 9 bases spanning the gap. The CDR3 spans 13 residues. Combining the CDR3 with reference TRBV5-5 and TRBJ1-1 gives the whole variable domain DAGVTQSPTHLIKTRGQQVTLRCSPISGHKSVSWYQQVLGQGPQFIFQYYEKEERGRGNFPDRFSARQFPNYSSELNVNALLLGDSALYLCASSLRVNTEAFFGQGTRLTVV.

The chain is built from TRBV11-2 and TRBJ2-7; 11 nucleotides align to TRBD2. Looked up from germline, CDR1 is SGHAT and CDR2 is FQNNGV. CDR3 length: 14 residues. J was trimmed by 5 bases and V by 3 bases; bases with no gene match: 3. CDR3 sequence (DNA): TGTGCCAGCAGCTTCCCGGGACTAGCGGACGAGCAGTACTTC. Translated, it gives CASSFPGLADEQYF.

V is TRBV27 and J is TRBJ1-4; D remains ambiguous. Germline V gene data show CDR1 as MNHEY and CDR2 as SMNVEV (reference sequence). The CDR3 has 14 amino acids. Trimming stripped 5 bases from V and 3 bases from J, with 10 bases between. The CDR3 is CASSPKGSNEKLFF. The CDR3 DNA sequence: TGTGCCAGCAGTCCGAAAGGGTCTAATGAAAAACTGTTTTTT.

This chain links TRBV7-9 with TRBJ2-7; D not resolved. Trimming removed 6 bases at V and 5 bases at J, with 17 bases between. Germline assignment: CDR1 SEHNR and CDR2 FQNEAQ (reference sequence). This CDR3 comprises 14 residues. In DNA form, the CDR3 reads TGTGCCAGCAGTCCTGGTGCTACTTCGGACGAGCAGTACTTC. This gives the protein CASSPGATSDEQYF. Filled out from reference TRBV7-9 and TRBJ2-7, the complete variable domain reads DTGVSQNPRHKITKRGQNVTFRCDPISEHNRLYWYRQTLGQGPEFLTYFQNEAQLEKSRLLSDRFSAERPKGSFSTLEIQRTEQGDSAMYLCASSPGATSDEQYFGPGTRLTVT.